These 18 T cell receptor beta chains were sequenced from one sample in a study of cytomegalovirus exposure and HLA in healthy donors. The study ran its PCR with 60 Vbeta and 13 Jbeta primers. Profiled with immunoSEQ multiplex PCR; TCRdb holds only in-frame clones, not every one. The table records approximately 100,000 clones, approximately 85% of them present only once. Material for sequencing was PBMCs. Receptors were obtained from a man aged 30 to 39 in good health and CMV-seronegative.

The chain uses TRBV16 and TRBJ2-5; possible D gene TRBD1, 6 bases. Germline CDR1 reads KGHSY; CDR2 reads FQNENV. The CDR3 length is 15 residues. V was trimmed by 0 bases and J by 5 bases, leaving 13 bases between them. The CDR3 DNA is TGTGCCAGCAGCCAATCGCCAGGGGTGAAGGAGACCCAGTACTTC. Amino acid sequence: CASSQSPGVKETQYF.

The rearrangement links TRBV25-1 to TRBJ1-2; tentative D call: TRBD1 (5 bases). V was clipped by 3 bases and J by 1 base, with 12 bases between them. There are 15 residues in the CDR3. CDR1 and CDR2 from the germline V gene are MGHDK and SYGVNS. The chain's CDR3 is CASSDPWGDNYGYTF. CDR3 coding DNA: TGTGCCAGCAGTGACCCCTGGGGGGATAACTATGGCTACACCTTC.

This clone was counted a single time. The chain combines TRBV30 with TRBJ2-3, with a weak D call TRBD1 (6 bases). The CDR3 spans 15 residues. V was shortened by 4 bases and J by 0 bases, with 14 bases between the two germline ends. Germline CDR1 and CDR2: GTSNPN and SVGIG (reference sequence). For the CDR3, the DNA is TGTGCCTGGATAGTGGCAGGGGCTAGCACAGATACGCAGTATTTT. It is translated as CAWIVAGASTDTQYF.

The chain has TRBV7-6 and TRBJ2-7, with a tentative D call TRBD2 (6 bases). V was clipped by 5 bases and J by 3 bases, with 23 bases between them. This CDR3 region has 17 residues. The V gene's germline CDR1 is SGHVS and CDR2 FNYEAQ. The CDR3 DNA reads as TGTGCCAGCAGCCGCGGACTGGGCCGCGGGATGGGCTACGAGCAGTACTTC. This translates into CASSRGLGRGMGYEQYF. Looking up the rest from reference TRBV7-6 and TRBJ2-7 gives the full variable domain: GAGVSQSPRYKVTKRGQDVALRCDPISGHVSLYWYRQALGQGPEFLTYFNYEAQQDKSGLPNDRFSAERPEGSISTLTIQRTEQRDSAMYRCASSRGLGRGMGYEQYFGPGTRLTVT.

This CDR3 reads CASRIPGQGKTRAGGYTF. CDR3 nucleotide sequence: TGCGCCAGCAGGATACCGGGACAGGGGAAAACACGGGCGGGTGGCTACACCTTC. V usage is TRBV4-1 and J usage is TRBJ1-2; 10 bases fit TRBD1. This CDR3 has 18 amino acids. CDR1 and CDR2 (germline): MGHRA, YSYEKL. After removal of 6 bases from V and 7 bases from J, the junction contained 20 bases not matched to a gene.

This clone was observed once. The chain uses TRBV30 and TRBJ1-1; D is perhaps TRBD1 (5 bases). Germline CDR1 reads GTSNPN; CDR2 reads SVGIG (reference sequence). Trimming cost V 3 bases and J 7 bases, with 9 bases left between them. The CDR3 sequence is 11 residues long. The DNA of the CDR3 is TGTGCCTGGAGACGGACAAGTGAAGCTTTCTTT. The encoded protein is CAWRRTSEAFF.

The chain employs TRBV27 and TRBJ2-7; D may be TRBD2 (6 bases). The ends were cut back, 2 bases at V and 2 bases at J, with 13 bases in the middle. CDR1 and CDR2 (germline): MNHEY, SMNVEV (reference sequence). This CDR3 region has 15 residues. In DNA form, the CDR3 reads TGTGCCAGCAGTTTAGCCGGGAGTGGGACCTACGAGCAGTACTTC. It is translated as CASSLAGSGTYEQYF.

The chain is built from TRBV4-1 and TRBJ2-7; 14 bases map to TRBD2. Germline V gene data show CDR1 as MGHRA and CDR2 as YSYEKL. V was pared by 2 bases and J by 4 bases, with 13 bases of the junction left unmatched. This CDR3 has 19 residues. In nucleotides, the CDR3 is TGCGCCAGCAGCCAACAAACCCCCGGACTAGCGGGAGGCTCGTACGAGCAGTACTTC. This codes for CASSQQTPGLAGGSYEQYF.

The chain recombines TRBV6-6 with TRBJ1-6; the D is unclear. Trimming removed 1 base at V and 5 bases at J, with 9 bases between. CDR1 is MNHNY and CDR2 is SVGAGI in the germline V gene (reference sequence). The CDR3 runs to 15 residues. CDR3 sequence: CASSYLSVNNSPLHF. The CDR3 nucleotides read TGTGCCAGCAGTTACTTAAGCGTAAATAATTCACCCCTCCACTTT.

The chain employs TRBV10-3 and TRBJ1-5; the D is unclear. CDR1 ENHRY and CDR2 SYGVKD come from the germline V gene. The CDR3 extends over 13 amino acids. V gave up 4 bases and J gave up 1 base, with 5 bases separating them. Written as DNA, the CDR3 is TGTGCCATCAGTGCTCTGAGCAATCAGCCCCAGCATTTT. This sequence encodes CAISALSNQPQHF.

The chain links TRBV19 to TRBJ2-5, with D possibly TRBD2 on 5 matching bases. The CDR3 is made up of 12 amino acids. Germline V lookup: CDR1 LNHDA, CDR2 SQIVND (reference sequence). V shed 6 bases and J shed 3 bases, with 8 bases lying between them. The CDR3 spells CASSGDEETQYF. As DNA, the CDR3 is TGTGCCAGTAGCGGGGATGAAGAGACCCAGTACTTC.

CDR3 coding DNA: TGTGCCAGCAGCCAAAGGACGGGAAACTACACCTTC. Its translation is CASSQRTGNYTF. The gene calls are TRBV7-9 and TRBJ1-2; D remains ambiguous. CDR3 length equals 12 residues. Deletions cut 5 bases from V and 10 bases from J, with 14 bases between. Per germline, CDR1 SEHNR and CDR2 FQNEAQ (reference sequence).

The rearrangement joins TRBV19 to TRBJ1-2; 9 bases are shared with TRBD1. The CDR3 loop spans 15 amino acids. CDR1 LNHDA and CDR2 SQIVND come from the germline V gene (reference sequence). V lost 5 bases, J lost 6 bases, and 10 bases stayed unmatched. The CDR3 region is CASSDWTGTGNGYTF. The CDR3 bases are TGTGCCAGTAGTGATTGGACCGGGACAGGGAATGGCTACACCTTC.

The chain joins TRBV29-1 to TRBJ1-1; 7 bases are shared with TRBD1. The trim removed 5 bases at V and 8 bases at J, leaving 5 bases unmatched. This CDR3 is 11 amino acids long. The germline gives CDR1 SQVTM, CDR2 ANQGSEA. The DNA for the CDR3 is TGCAGCGTTTATTCAGGGGGGGAAGCTTTCTTT. It is translated as CSVYSGGEAFF.

This clone appeared a few times. The chain is built from TRBV4-1 and TRBJ2-7; TRBD1 agrees at 7 bases. The CDR3 is made up of 16 amino acids. The germline V gene encodes CDR1 MGHRA and CDR2 YSYEKL. Losses at the gene ends were 0 bases for V and 1 base for J; bases not matched to a gene: 6. The CDR3 DNA is TGCGCCAGCAGCCAAGAGCCGGGACAGTTTTCCTACGAGCAGTACTTC. Translated, it gives CASSQEPGQFSYEQYF.

In this sample, this clone turned up a few times. V and J are TRBV7-8 and TRBJ2-7; weak D call: TRBD2 (5 bases). The germline V gene encodes CDR1 SGHVS and CDR2 FQNEAQ. Trimming removed 8 bases at V and 4 bases at J, with 12 bases between. The CDR3 length is 12 residues. CDR3 region: CASAGGVYEQYF. The CDR3 nucleotides are TGTGCCAGCGCAGGAGGAGTGTACGAGCAGTACTTC.

This chain links TRBV9 with TRBJ1-6, with unresolved D. Looked up from germline, CDR1 is SGDLS and CDR2 is YYNGEE. V was pared by 0 bases and J by 10 bases, with 8 bases between. The CDR3 runs to 13 residues. As DNA, the CDR3 is TGTGCCAGCAGCGTAGGAGGGAAATCACCCCTCCACTTT. This encodes CASSVGGKSPLHF.

This chain uses TRBV19 with TRBJ1-1, with TRBD1 identical over 8 bases. The germline V gene has CDR1 LNHDA and CDR2 SQIVND (reference sequence). J gave up 1 base and V 10 bases, and 8 bases lay outside the gene matches. This CDR3 comprises 14 residues. The CDR3 loop is CATYLGTGNTEAFF. Written as DNA, the CDR3 is TGTGCCACCTACCTCGGGACAGGGAACACTGAAGCTTTCTTT.